This T cell receptor (beta chain) was captured by sequencing in a study of human T cells and chemical hapten exposure. Study background: 0.01% DPC was applied to the upper back in patch tests, which were read at 6 days. Recorded diagnoses among the mostly female patients were alopecia areata, totalis or universalis. Study conclusions and caveats: The number of TCRs above 1 in 1000 frequency did not change after DPC sensitization.

Time point reported: patch test 3, about 24 weeks after DPC sensitization. Noted treatment: therapeutic diphenylcyclopropenone sensitization with weekly scalp DPC. In the original processing: A per-sample median of about 100,000 TCRs was observed, with counts ranging from roughly 20,000 to 700,000. TCRdb analysed the RACE reads with MiXCR anew, one entry per CDR3 protein. The V and J calls and clone size are TCRdb's, not the authors'. The data hold about 170,000 distinct CDR3 sequences, with 25% to 35% observed a single time. About this clonotype: No antigen is known for it.

This CDR3 is 15 amino acids long. J lost 2 bases, V lost 6 bases, and 8 bases had no gene match. Germline V CDR1 and CDR2: MNHEY, SMNVEV (reference sequence). Here the sequenced sample was whole blood, taken in connection with sensitization to the hapten diphenylcyclopropenone (DPC). The sequence derives from a woman younger than 30 with alopecia areata. Some clones in this sample may be carry-over from other donors' samples. The chain employs TRBV27 and TRBJ2-3, with 7 bases that match TRBD2. CDR3 nucleotide sequence: TGTGCCAGCAGAGTAGCGGGTTTCCTCACAGATACGCAGTATTTT. It encodes CASRVAGFLTDTQYF.